The next 3 T cell receptor beta chains were all read from a single sample in a study of glioma-infiltrating T cells. Using RNA template, CDR3s of TCR alpha and beta were amplified with iRepertoire arm-PCR. Via MiXCR, TCRdb re-called the multiplex PCR reads, giving one row per CDR3 protein. The sample has roughly 100,000 distinct CDR3 sequences, about 30% seen once; the top ten hold about 40%. Sample: glioma tissue, nonneoplastic brain tissue, or PBMCs (not recorded which). The receptors were gathered from a human donor with low-grade glioma or glioblastoma, undergoing nonglioma brain surgery, or in good health (not recorded which).

This clonotype was observed many times. The genes are TRBV10-3 and TRBJ1-1; the D gene is possibly TRBD1 (6 bases). The ends were cut back, 6 bases at V and 3 bases at J, with 14 bases in the middle. The V gene's germline CDR1 is ENHRY and CDR2 SYGVKD. CDR3 size: 14 residues. CDR3 nucleotide sequence: TGTGCCATCAGACCATCAACAGGGTACACTGAAGCTTTCTTT. Translation: CAIRPSTGYTEAFF.

This clonotype was observed a single time. This chain uses TRBV12-3 or TRBV12-4 with TRBJ1-2; 12 nucleotides align to TRBD1. With V trimmed by 6 bases and J by 8 bases, 7 bases remained unmatched. This CDR3 has 14 amino acids. CDR3 in DNA: TGTGCCAGCAGCCTTAGGGACAGGGGGCGAGGCTACACCTTC. The encoded protein is CASSLRDRGRGYTF.

This clonotype showed up many times. The rearrangement uses TRBV6-1 and TRBJ1-5; D perhaps matches TRBD1 (6 bases). V was shortened by 6 bases and J by 7 bases, with 19 bases between the two germline ends. Germline V gene data show CDR1 as MNHNS and CDR2 as SASEGT. The CDR3 spans 15 residues. CDR3 amino acids: CASSSRPDTGQPQHF. The CDR3 coding sequence is TGTGCCAGCAGCTCCAGGCCAGACACAGGGCAGCCCCAGCATTTT.